The clone carrying this T cell receptor beta chain was found a few times. This sample was included in a study of identical twins. TCRdb re-called the 5' RACE reads with MiXCR, one entry per CDR3 protein. The repertoire holds over 200,000 distinct CDR3 sequences, with around a tenth as singletons. CDR3 size: 13 residues. Trimming cost V 5 bases and J 2 bases, with 12 bases left between them. The germline gives CDR1 DFQATT, CDR2 SNEGSKA (reference sequence). All donors comprised healthy Caucasians. The receptor was derived from a woman aged 18-30 years in good health. This chain joins TRBV20-1 and TRBJ2-5, with a tentative D call TRBD1 (5 bases). The material sequenced was memory (CD45RO+) T cells sorted from blood. The CDR3 protein is CSADGHIQETQYF. The CDR3 coding sequence is TGCAGTGCTGACGGACATATACAAGAGACCCAGTACTTC.